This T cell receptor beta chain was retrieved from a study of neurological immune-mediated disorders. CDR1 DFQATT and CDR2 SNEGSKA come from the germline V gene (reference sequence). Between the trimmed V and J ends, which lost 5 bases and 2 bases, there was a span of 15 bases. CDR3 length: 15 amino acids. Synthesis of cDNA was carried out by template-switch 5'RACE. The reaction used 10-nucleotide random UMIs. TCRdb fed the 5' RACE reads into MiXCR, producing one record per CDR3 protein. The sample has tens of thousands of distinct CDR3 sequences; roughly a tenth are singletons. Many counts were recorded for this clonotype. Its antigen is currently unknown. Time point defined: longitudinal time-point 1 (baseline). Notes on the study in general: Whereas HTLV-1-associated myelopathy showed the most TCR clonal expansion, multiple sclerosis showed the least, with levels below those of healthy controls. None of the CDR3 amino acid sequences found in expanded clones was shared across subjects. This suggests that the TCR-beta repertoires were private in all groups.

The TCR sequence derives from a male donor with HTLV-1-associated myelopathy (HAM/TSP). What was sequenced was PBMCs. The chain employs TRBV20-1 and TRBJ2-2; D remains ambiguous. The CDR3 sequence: CSAWKEWANTGELFF. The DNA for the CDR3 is TGCAGTGCTTGGAAGGAGTGGGCTAACACCGGGGAGCTGTTTTTT.